This passage covers 12 T cell receptor beta chains from one sample sequenced in a study of a mutant IDH1 vaccine in newly diagnosed glioma. No antigens are known for them. Sample time point: week 11, during vaccination. Vaccination used 300 ug of mutant IDH1 20-mer peptide per dose, with topical imiquimod. TCRdb's table, derived via immunoSEQ multiplex PCR, lists solely in-frame clones and lacks some. Of 50,000 or so clones in the sample, roughly 90% were seen once. The specimen was PBMCs, collected from a glioma patient whose treatment included an IDH1 peptide vaccine. Source of these receptors: a man between 45 and 60 years old with glioma.

This clone was detected only once. The chain has TRBV4-1 and TRBJ1-1; D unclear. CDR3 size: 12 residues. V was cut by 1 base and J by 9 bases, with 9 bases left in between. The germline CDR1 and CDR2 sequences are MGHRA and YSYEKL. CDR3 coding DNA: TGCGCCAGCAGCCAAGGTGGCAGTAAAGCTTTCTTT. It translates to CASSQGGSKAFF.

The rearrangement links TRBV5-3 to TRBJ2-7; no clear D. TRBV5-3 falls under the ORF class, with uncertain function. The CDR3 sequence is 11 residues long. V lost 10 bases and J lost 2, with 10 bases in between. The CDR3 DNA is TGTGCCGGGCCGGGCGCCTACGAGCAGTACTTC. Encoded protein: CAGPGAYEQYF.

This chain links TRBV9 with TRBJ2-1, with 10 nucleotides matching TRBD2. V dropped 0 bases and J dropped 4; count of bases not matched to a gene: 4. The germline V gene encodes CDR1 SGDLS and CDR2 YYNGEE. The CDR3 is 16 residues long. The CDR3 sequence: CASSVESGGGYNEQFF. In nucleotides, the CDR3 is TGTGCCAGCAGCGTAGAAAGCGGGGGGGGTTACAATGAGCAGTTCTTC.

The chain carries TRBV6-5 and TRBJ1-2; 9 bases map to TRBD1. Germline assignment: CDR1 MNHEY and CDR2 SVGAGI. Trimming removed 5 bases from V and 4 bases from J; junction bases left unmatched: 5. The CDR3 has 14 amino acids. The CDR3 sequence: CASSLRQGVYGYTF. The CDR3 coding sequence is TGTGCCAGCAGTCTCCGACAGGGGGTCTATGGCTACACCTTC.

This clone has a handful of counts. The chain has TRBV11-2 and TRBJ1-4, with D uncertain. This CDR3 is 15 amino acids long. Germline V gene sequence: CDR1 SGHAT, CDR2 FQNNGV. The V and J ends lost 7 bases and 0 bases respectively, with 12 bases between them. Here the CDR3 DNA reads TGTGCCAGCAAGCGGGCTTTTGCAACTAATGAAAAACTGTTTTTT. It yields the protein CASKRAFATNEKLFF.

The chain employs TRBV21-1 and TRBJ1-2; the DNA was not compared with TRBD1, the D call given in the table. TRBV21-1 is a recognized pseudogene. The CDR3 has 17 residues. As DNA, the CDR3 is TGTGCCAGCAGCAGGGACAGGGGGCGAGGATCGAGCTATGGCTACACCTTC. Translation: CASSRDRGRGSSYGYTF.

This chain links TRBV2 with TRBJ1-5; D is perhaps TRBD1 (5 bases). The CDR3 contains 13 residues. Germline CDR1 is SNHLY and CDR2 is FYNNEI. V was cut by 2 bases and J by 6 bases, with 8 bases left in between. Here the CDR3 reads CASSELGGQPQHF. CDR3 in DNA: TGTGCCAGCAGTGAATTGGGGGGTCAGCCCCAGCATTTT.

This chain links TRBV5-1 with TRBJ2-7, with D maybe TRBD1 (5 bases). V dropped 4 bases and J dropped 6 bases, with 17 bases sitting between them. This CDR3 has 14 amino acids. From germline, CDR1 is SGHRS and CDR2 YFSETQ. The CDR3: CASSRGHEGREQYF. CDR3 nucleotide sequence: TGCGCCAGCAGCCGTGGACACGAAGGGCGCGAGCAGTACTTC.

The rearrangement joins TRBV18 to TRBJ2-3; no firm D call. The CDR3 contains 15 residues. The V end lost 0 bases, the J end lost 1 base, and 8 bases lay between the germline ends. Germline V gives CDR1 KGHSH, CDR2 LQKENI. The CDR3: CASSPPSPRTDTQYF. The CDR3, as DNA: TGTGCCAGCTCACCACCCTCACCCCGCACAGATACGCAGTATTTT.

V gene TRBV7-9 combines with J gene TRBJ1-6; 9 bases are shared with TRBD1. J was trimmed by 9 bases and V by 1 base; bases with no gene match: 4. The CDR3 has 15 residues. Germline lookup yields CDR1 SEHNR and CDR2 FQNEAQ (reference sequence). The CDR3 DNA follows: TGTGCCAGCAGCTTAGGGACAGGGGAGGGTTCACCCCTCCACTTT. Its translation is CASSLGTGEGSPLHF.

The gene calls are TRBV7-2 and TRBJ2-1, with 13 nucleotides matching TRBD2. V trimming: 2 bases; J trimming: 4 bases; junction bases outside the gene matches: 2. The CDR3 runs to 16 residues. Germline lookup yields CDR1 SGHTA and CDR2 FQGNSA. The CDR3 here is CASSLTSGGDYNEQFF. The CDR3 DNA reads TGTGCCAGCAGCTTAACTAGCGGGGGGGATTACAATGAGCAGTTCTTC.

The J gene is TRBJ2-6, the V gene TRBV7-9; TRBD1 is a possible D gene (6 bases). V lost 4 bases and J lost 0, with 16 bases in between. The CDR3 totals 18 residues. Germline CDR1 is SEHNR and CDR2 is FQNEAQ (reference sequence). The CDR3, as DNA: TGTGCCAGCAGCTCGGACAGTTTGGCCCTCTCTGGGGCCAACGTCCTGACTTTC. Translating gives CASSSDSLALSGANVLTF.